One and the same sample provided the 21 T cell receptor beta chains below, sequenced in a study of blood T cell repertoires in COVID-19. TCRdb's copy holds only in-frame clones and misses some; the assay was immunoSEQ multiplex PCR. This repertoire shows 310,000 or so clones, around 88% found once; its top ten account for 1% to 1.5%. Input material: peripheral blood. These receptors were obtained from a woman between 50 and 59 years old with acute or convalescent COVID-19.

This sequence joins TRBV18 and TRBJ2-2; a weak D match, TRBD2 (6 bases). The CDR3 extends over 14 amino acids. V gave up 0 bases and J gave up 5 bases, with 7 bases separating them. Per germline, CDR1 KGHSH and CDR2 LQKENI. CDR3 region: CASSPPEGTGELFF. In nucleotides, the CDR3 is TGTGCCAGCTCACCACCGGAGGGAACCGGGGAGCTGTTTTTT.

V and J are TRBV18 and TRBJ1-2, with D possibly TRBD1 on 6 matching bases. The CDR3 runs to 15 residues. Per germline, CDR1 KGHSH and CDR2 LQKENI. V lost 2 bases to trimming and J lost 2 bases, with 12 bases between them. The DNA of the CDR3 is TGTGCCAGCTCACCAACGGGACAAGAAAACTATGGCTACACCTTC. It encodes CASSPTGQENYGYTF. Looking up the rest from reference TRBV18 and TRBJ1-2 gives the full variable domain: NAGVMQNPRHLVRRRGQEARLRCSPMKGHSHVYWYRQLPEEGLKFMVYLQKENIIDESGMPKERFSAEFPKEGPSILRIQQVVRGDSAAYFCASSPTGQENYGYTFGSGTRLTVV.

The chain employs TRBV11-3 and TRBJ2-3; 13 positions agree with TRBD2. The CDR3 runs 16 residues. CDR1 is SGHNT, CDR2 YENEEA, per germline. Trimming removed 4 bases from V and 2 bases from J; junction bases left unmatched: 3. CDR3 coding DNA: TGTGCCAGCAGCTCGGGGACTAGCGGGATCACAGATACGCAGTATTTT. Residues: CASSSGTSGITDTQYF.

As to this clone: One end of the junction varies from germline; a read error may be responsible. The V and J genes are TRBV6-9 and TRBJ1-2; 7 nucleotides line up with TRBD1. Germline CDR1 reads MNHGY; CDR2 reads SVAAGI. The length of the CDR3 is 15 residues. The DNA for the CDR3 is TGTGCCAGCAGTTCCGCGGGCGACAGGGACCAGGATGAAGCCTTC. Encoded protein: CASSSAGDRDQDEAF.

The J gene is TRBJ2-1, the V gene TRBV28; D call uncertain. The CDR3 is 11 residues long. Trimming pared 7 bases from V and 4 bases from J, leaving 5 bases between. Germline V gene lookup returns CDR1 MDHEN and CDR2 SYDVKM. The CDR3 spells CASKSYNEQFF. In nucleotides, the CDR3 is TGTGCCAGCAAATCTTACAATGAGCAGTTCTTC.

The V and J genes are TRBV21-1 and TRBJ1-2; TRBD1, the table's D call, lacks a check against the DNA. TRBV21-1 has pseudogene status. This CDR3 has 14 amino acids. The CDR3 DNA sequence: TGTGCCAGCAGCAAAGAGGACAGCCACTATGGCTACACCTTC. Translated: CASSKEDSHYGYTF.

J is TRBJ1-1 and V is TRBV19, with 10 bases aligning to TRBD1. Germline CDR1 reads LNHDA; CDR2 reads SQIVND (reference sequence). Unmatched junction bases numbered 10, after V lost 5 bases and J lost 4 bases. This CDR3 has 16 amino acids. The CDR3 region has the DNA TGTGCCAGTAGTGCTTGGGACAGGGGATATGGCACTGAAGCTTTCTTT. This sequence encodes CASSAWDRGYGTEAFF.

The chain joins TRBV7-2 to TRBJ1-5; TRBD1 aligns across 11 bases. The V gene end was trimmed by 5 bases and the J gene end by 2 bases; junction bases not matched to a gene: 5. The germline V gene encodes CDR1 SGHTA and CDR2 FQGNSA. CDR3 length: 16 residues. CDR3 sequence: CASSPRTGGGNQPQHF. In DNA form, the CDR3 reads TGTGCCAGCAGCCCCCGGACAGGGGGCGGCAATCAGCCCCAGCATTTT. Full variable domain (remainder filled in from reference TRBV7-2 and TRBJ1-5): GAGVSQSPSNKVTEKGKDVELRCDPISGHTALYWYRQSLGQGLEFLIYFQGNSAPDKSGLPSDRFSAERTGGSVSTLTIQRTQQEDSAVYLCASSPRTGGGNQPQHFGDGTRLSIL.

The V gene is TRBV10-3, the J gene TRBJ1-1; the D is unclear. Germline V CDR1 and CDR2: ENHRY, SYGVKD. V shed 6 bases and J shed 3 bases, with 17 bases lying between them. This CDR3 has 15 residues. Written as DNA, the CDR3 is TGTGCCATCAGAAGAACCGAGGAGAGGCACACTGAAGCTTTCTTT. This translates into CAIRRTEERHTEAFF.

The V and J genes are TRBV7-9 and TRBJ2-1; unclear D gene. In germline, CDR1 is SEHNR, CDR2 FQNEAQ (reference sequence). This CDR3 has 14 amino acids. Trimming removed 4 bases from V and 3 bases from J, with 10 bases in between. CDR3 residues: CASSSTQYYNEQFF. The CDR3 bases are TGTGCCAGCAGCTCGACTCAATACTACAATGAGCAGTTCTTC.

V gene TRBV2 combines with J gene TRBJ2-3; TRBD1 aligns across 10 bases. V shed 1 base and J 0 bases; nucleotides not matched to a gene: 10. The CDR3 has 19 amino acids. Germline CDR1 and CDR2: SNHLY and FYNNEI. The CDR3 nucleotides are TGTGCCAGCAGTGAAGATCTAGGAGGACAGGGGGTTAGCACAGATACGCAGTATTTT. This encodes CASSEDLGGQGVSTDTQYF. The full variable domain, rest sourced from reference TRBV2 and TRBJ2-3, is EPEVTQTPSHQVTQMGQEVILRCVPISNHLYFYWYRQILGQKVEFLVSFYNNEISEKSEIFDDQFSVERPDGSNFTLKIRSTKLEDSAMYFCASSEDLGGQGVSTDTQYFGPGTRLTVL.

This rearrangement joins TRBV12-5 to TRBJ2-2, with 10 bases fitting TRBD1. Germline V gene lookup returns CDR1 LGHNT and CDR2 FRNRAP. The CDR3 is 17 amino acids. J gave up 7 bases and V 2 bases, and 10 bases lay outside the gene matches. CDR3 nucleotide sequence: TGTGCTAGTGGTTTGTTTACCGGGACAGGGGATAACGGGGAGCTGTTTTTT. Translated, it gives CASGLFTGTGDNGELFF.

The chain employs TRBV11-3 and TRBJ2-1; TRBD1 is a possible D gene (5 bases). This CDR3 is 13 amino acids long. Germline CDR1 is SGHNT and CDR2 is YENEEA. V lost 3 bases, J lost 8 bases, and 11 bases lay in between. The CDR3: CASSLRQTDEQFF. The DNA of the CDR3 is TGTGCCAGCAGCTTGAGACAGACAGATGAGCAGTTCTTC.

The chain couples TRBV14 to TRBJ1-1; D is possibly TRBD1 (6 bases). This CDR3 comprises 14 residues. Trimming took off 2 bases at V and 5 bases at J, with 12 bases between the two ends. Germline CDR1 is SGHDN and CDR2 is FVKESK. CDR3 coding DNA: TGTGCCAGCAGCCAATTTAGGGGGGGAACTGAAGCTTTCTTT. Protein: CASSQFRGGTEAFF. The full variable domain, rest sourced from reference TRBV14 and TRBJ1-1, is EAGVTQFPSHSVIEKGQTVTLRCDPISGHDNLYWYRRVMGKEIKFLLHFVKESKQDESGMPNNRFLAERTGGTYSTLKVQPAELEDSGVYFCASSQFRGGTEAFFGQGTRLTVV.

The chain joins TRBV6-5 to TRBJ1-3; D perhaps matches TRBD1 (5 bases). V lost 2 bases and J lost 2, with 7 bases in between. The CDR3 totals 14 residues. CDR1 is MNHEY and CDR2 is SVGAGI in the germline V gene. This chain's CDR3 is CASSYTDTGNTIYF. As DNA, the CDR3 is TGTGCCAGCAGTTACACGGACACTGGAAACACCATATATTTT.

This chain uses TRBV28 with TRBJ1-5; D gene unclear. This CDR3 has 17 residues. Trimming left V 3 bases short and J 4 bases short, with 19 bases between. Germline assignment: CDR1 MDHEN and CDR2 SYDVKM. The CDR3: CASSLTPDDGNNQPQHF. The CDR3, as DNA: TGTGCCAGCAGTTTGACACCCGACGATGGAAATAATCAGCCCCAGCATTTT. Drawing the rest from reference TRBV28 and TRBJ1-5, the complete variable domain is DVKVTQSSRYLVKRTGEKVFLECVQDMDHENMFWYRQDPGLGLRLIYFSYDVKMKEKGDIPEGYSVSREKKERFSLILESASTNQTSMYLCASSLTPDDGNNQPQHFGDGTRLSIL.

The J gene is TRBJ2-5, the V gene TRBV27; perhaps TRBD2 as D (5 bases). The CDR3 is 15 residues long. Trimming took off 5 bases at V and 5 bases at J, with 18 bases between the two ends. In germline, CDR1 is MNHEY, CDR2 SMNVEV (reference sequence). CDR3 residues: CASSALRQLGETQYF. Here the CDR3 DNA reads TGTGCCAGCAGTGCCCTCCGTCAACTAGGGGAGACCCAGTACTTC.

The CDR3 DNA sequence: TGTGCCGGAACAGGGAATGGGGCCAACGTCCTGACTTTC. As protein: CAGTGNGANVLTF. The chain carries TRBV2 and TRBJ2-6, with D perhaps TRBD1 (6 bases). The CDR3 is 13 residues long. Germline CDR1 reads SNHLY; CDR2 reads FYNNEI. The V gene lost 11 bases and the J gene lost 3 bases, with 11 bases spanning the gap.

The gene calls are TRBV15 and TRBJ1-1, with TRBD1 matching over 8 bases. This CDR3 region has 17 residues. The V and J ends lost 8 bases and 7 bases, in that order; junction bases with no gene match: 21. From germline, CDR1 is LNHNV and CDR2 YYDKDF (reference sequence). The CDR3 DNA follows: TGTGCCACCGGGAGGGGCCAGGGGGCTTCCCGAAGGAGTGAAGCTTTCTTT. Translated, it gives CATGRGQGASRRSEAFF.

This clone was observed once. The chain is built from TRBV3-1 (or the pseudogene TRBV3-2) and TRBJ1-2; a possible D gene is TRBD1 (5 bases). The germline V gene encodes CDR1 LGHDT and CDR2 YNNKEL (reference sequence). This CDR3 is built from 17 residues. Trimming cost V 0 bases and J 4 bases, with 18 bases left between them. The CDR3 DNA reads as TGTGCCAGCAGCCAAGATCGGGCAGCCAGGGTCCCCTATGGCTACACCTTC. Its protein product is CASSQDRAARVPYGYTF.

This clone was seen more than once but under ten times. The CDR3 spells CASSRWDSSRGTPLHF. The CDR3 DNA is TGTGCCAGCAGCCGCTGGGACAGCTCACGGGGGACACCCCTCCACTTT. The V and J genes are TRBV3-1 (or the pseudogene TRBV3-2) and TRBJ1-6, with 7 bases aligning to TRBD1. Germline trimming cut 4 bases from V and 11 bases from J; bases unmatched to any gene: 14. The CDR3 is made up of 16 amino acids. Germline-derived CDR1 and CDR2 are LGHDT and YNNKEL (reference sequence).